The 16 T cell receptor beta chains reported below all come from one sample, sequenced in a study of blood T cell repertoires in COVID-19. This table comes from immunoSEQ multiplex PCR, and its TCRdb copy is limited to in-frame clones, with some not included. The data show about 140,000 clones, just under 85% seen once. What was sequenced was PBMCs or T cells enriched from blood (not recorded which). These TCRs come from a woman between 50 and 59 years old with acute COVID-19.

J is TRBJ2-5 and V is TRBV5-5; TRBD2 agrees at 7 bases. The CDR3 runs 14 residues. Trimming took 5 bases from V and 1 from J; bases not matched to a gene: 5. Germline assignment: CDR1 SGHKS and CDR2 YYEKEE (reference sequence). CDR3: CASRRLALQETQYF. DNA for the CDR3: TGTGCCAGCAGGCGACTAGCTCTCCAAGAGACCCAGTACTTC.

V and J are TRBV4-2 and TRBJ1-5, with 7 bases aligning to TRBD1. The CDR3 length is 16 residues. V dropped 0 bases and J dropped 9; count of bases not matched to a gene: 11. CDR1 is LGHNA, CDR2 YNFKEQ, per germline. CDR3 in DNA: TGTGCCAGCAGCCAAGATAGGGACAGCCTACACGGGCCCCAGCATTTT. This sequence encodes CASSQDRDSLHGPQHF.

This rearrangement joins TRBV7-2 to TRBJ2-5, with D maybe TRBD1 (5 bases). CDR1 SGHTA and CDR2 FQGNSA come from the germline V gene. V lost 3 bases, J lost 1 base, and 9 bases lay in between. The CDR3 spans 14 residues. The CDR3 is CASSFAGIQETQYF. The DNA for the CDR3 is TGTGCCAGCAGCTTTGCAGGGATCCAAGAGACCCAGTACTTC.

The V call is TRBV6-1, the J call TRBJ1-2; D may be TRBD1 (5 bases). V was cut by 4 bases and J by 3 bases, with 18 bases left in between. Germline CDR1 reads MNHNS; CDR2 reads SASEGT. This CDR3 has 16 residues. The CDR3 region is CASSGTRLGGYYGYTF. The CDR3 DNA follows: TGTGCCAGCAGTGGCACCCGCCTGGGGGGGTACTATGGCTACACCTTC.

The chain is built from TRBV6-5 and TRBJ1-2; no clear D. In germline, CDR1 is MNHEY, CDR2 SVGAGI. V was trimmed by 7 bases and J by 4 bases, leaving 16 bases between them. The CDR3 totals 14 residues. The CDR3 spells CASTQSRRGYGYTF. The CDR3 DNA reads TGTGCCAGCACCCAATCCCGACGGGGCTATGGCTACACCTTC.

The chain employs TRBV5-1 and TRBJ2-7, with TRBD2 as a possible D gene (5 bases). The CDR3 has 16 residues. V was pared by 4 bases and J by 0 bases, with 17 bases between. The germline V gene encodes CDR1 SGHRS and CDR2 YFSETQ. The CDR3 nucleotides read TGCGCCAGCAGCAGGAGGACGGACCACTCCTCCTACGAGCAGTACTTC. Protein sequence: CASSRRTDHSSYEQYF.

This chain joins TRBV27 and TRBJ2-7, with 11 positions matching TRBD2. Germline CDR1 is MNHEY and CDR2 is SMNVEV (reference sequence). The length of the CDR3 is 15 residues. The trim removed 5 bases at V and 5 bases at J, leaving 8 bases unmatched. CDR3: CASSATSGSPHEQYF. CDR3 nucleotides: TGTGCCAGCAGTGCAACTAGCGGGAGTCCCCACGAGCAGTACTTC.

The rearrangement uses TRBV5-1 and TRBJ2-1; perhaps TRBD2 as D (6 bases). The V and J ends lost 0 bases and 9 bases respectively, with 10 bases between them. Germline loops: CDR1 SGHRS, CDR2 YFSETQ. The length of the CDR3 is 13 residues. CDR3 amino acids: CASSLDLRGEQFF. In DNA, the CDR3 is TGCGCCAGCAGCTTGGATTTGCGGGGTGAGCAGTTCTTC.

The J gene is TRBJ2-1, the V gene TRBV5-1, with 7 bases identical to TRBD2. The trim removed 5 bases at V and 4 bases at J, leaving 6 bases unmatched. CDR3 length: 14 residues. Germline V lookup: CDR1 SGHRS, CDR2 YFSETQ. The CDR3 protein is CASRRTGGYNEQFF. The CDR3 nucleotides are TGCGCCAGCAGACGCACCGGGGGGTACAATGAGCAGTTCTTC.

The CDR3 protein is CASSDIVVEPTQYF. Here the CDR3 DNA reads TGTGCCAGCAGTGATATAGTGGTGGAGCCGACCCAGTACTTC. The chain links TRBV2 to TRBJ2-5, with D unclear. Germline CDR1 and CDR2: SNHLY and FYNNEI. The CDR3 runs to 14 residues. Trimming stripped 3 bases from V and 7 bases from J, with 15 bases between.

The gene calls are TRBV5-1 and TRBJ2-3; 11 bases are a match to TRBD2. The CDR3 has 16 amino acids. Trimming at V came to 4 bases and at J to 0 bases, leaving 4 bases not matched to a gene. Germline V gene data show CDR1 as SGHRS and CDR2 as YFSETQ. CDR3 sequence: CASSLTSGASTDTQYF. The CDR3 DNA is TGCGCCAGCAGCCTGACTAGCGGGGCTAGCACAGATACGCAGTATTTT.

The chain joins TRBV5-1 to TRBJ2-2, with 11 bases lining up with TRBD1. Looked up from germline, CDR1 is SGHRS and CDR2 is YFSETQ. Losses at the gene ends were 0 bases for V and 3 bases for J; bases not matched to a gene: 1. The CDR3 runs 16 residues. The DNA of the CDR3 is TGCGCCAGCAGCTTGGGGACAGGGGGCTACACCGGGGAGCTGTTTTTT. This encodes CASSLGTGGYTGELFF.

The gene calls are TRBV30 and TRBJ1-1; no clear D gene. There are 11 residues in the CDR3. Germline V gives CDR1 GTSNPN, CDR2 SVGIG (reference sequence). V lost 0 bases to trimming and J lost 6 bases, with 5 bases between them. This chain's CDR3 is CAWSVTAEAFF. CDR3 nucleotides: TGTGCCTGGAGTGTAACGGCTGAAGCTTTCTTT.

The V gene is TRBV27, the J gene TRBJ2-7, with D maybe TRBD1 (6 bases). Looked up from germline, CDR1 is MNHEY and CDR2 is SMNVEV (reference sequence). The CDR3 has 18 residues. Trimming removed 5 bases from V and 3 bases from J, with 26 bases in between. The CDR3 here is CASSLLPTTGFEDYEQYF. The CDR3 nucleotides read TGTGCCAGCAGTCTACTCCCCACAACAGGGTTTGAAGACTACGAGCAGTACTTC.

The genes are TRBV7-9 and TRBJ1-4; D is undetermined. The length of the CDR3 is 12 residues. In germline, CDR1 is SEHNR, CDR2 FQNEAQ (reference sequence). V lost 3 bases to trimming and J lost 16 bases, with 15 bases between them. The CDR3 sequence is CASSFDGRRSFF. DNA for the CDR3: TGTGCCAGCAGCTTTGACGGACGGAGGTCGTTTTTT. The full variable domain, in which reference TRBV7-9 and TRBJ1-4 provide the parts outside the CDR3, is DTGVSQNPRHKITKRGQNVTFRCDPISEHNRLYWYRQTLGQGPEFLTYFQNEAQLEKSRLLSDRFSAERPKGSFSTLEIQRTEQGDSAMYLCASSFDGRRSFFGSGTQLSVL.

V and J are TRBV6-5 and TRBJ1-5; possibly TRBD1 for D (5 bases). The V end was cut by 2 bases, the J end by 2 bases, with 10 bases between. CDR1 is MNHEY and CDR2 is SVGAGI in the germline V gene. This CDR3 has 15 residues. CDR3 sequence (DNA): TGTGCCAGCAGTTACGGAGGGACCGGCAATCAGCCCCAGCATTTT. As protein: CASSYGGTGNQPQHF.